The next 32 T cell receptor beta chains were all read from a single sample in a study of monozygotic twins with inflammatory bowel disease. TCRdb re-called the 5' RACE reads; every CDR3 protein appears as one record, without DNA. The sample totals fewer than 450,000 distinct CDR3 sequences. The sample comprised blood. The source of these receptors is a human donor with ulcerative colitis or Crohn's disease, or a healthy co-twin of an affected twin (not recorded which).

The rearrangement joins TRBV13 to TRBJ1-5. In germline, CDR1 is PRHDT, CDR2 FYEKMQ (reference sequence). CDR3 length equals 12 residues. CDR3 amino acids: CASRPGVQPQHF.

The chain is built from TRBV20-1 and TRBJ1-2; TCRdb reports TRBD1, a call that lacks DNA to check it against. The CDR3 totals 14 residues. The germline V gene encodes CDR1 DFQATT and CDR2 SNEGSKA (reference sequence). This CDR3 is CSASDRGSGYGYTF.

This chain joins TRBV7-2 and TRBJ2-7; TCRdb reports TRBD1, a call that lacks DNA to check it against. Germline CDR1 reads SGHTA; CDR2 reads FQGNSA. This CDR3 is built from 12 residues. CDR3 sequence: CASSPNRDEQYF.

The chain carries TRBV24-1 and TRBJ2-2. The CDR3 totals 13 residues. CDR1 and CDR2 (germline): KGHDR, SFDVKD. This CDR3 is CATSDFGTGELFF.

V gene TRBV5-1 combines with J gene TRBJ2-7; TCRdb calls TRBD2, which cannot be checked without DNA. The length of the CDR3 is 16 residues. The germline V gene has CDR1 SGHRS and CDR2 YFSETQ. CDR3 sequence reads: CASSFQLAGVSYEQYF. Looking up the rest from reference TRBV5-1 and TRBJ2-7 gives the full variable domain: KAGVTQTPRYLIKTRGQQVTLSCSPISGHRSVSWYQQTPGQGLQFLFEYFSETQRNKGNFPGRFSGRQFSNSRSEMNVSTLELGDSALYLCASSFQLAGVSYEQYFGPGTRLTVT.

The rearrangement joins TRBV4-1 to TRBJ2-2; TCRdb's D call, TRBD1, is unchecked because there is no DNA. This CDR3 is 16 amino acids long. Germline V gene data show CDR1 as MGHRA and CDR2 as YSYEKL. CDR3 sequence: CASSQRDGLSTGELFF.

The CDR3 loop reads CASSQVTVNTKAFF. The genes are TRBV4-3 and TRBJ1-1. The CDR3 is 14 residues long. Germline assignment: CDR1 LGHNA and CDR2 YSLEER.

The chain carries TRBV4-3 and TRBJ2-7. Germline V CDR1 and CDR2: LGHNA, YSLEER. The CDR3 length is 13 residues. The CDR3 loop is CASSQDITYEQYF.

This chain uses TRBV2 with TRBJ2-7; TCRdb picks TRBD1, but there is no DNA to check that call. The CDR3 length is 13 residues. Germline CDR1 SNHLY, CDR2 FYNNEI. The CDR3: CASSVMGPYEQYF.

The chain has TRBV7-8 and TRBJ2-3. The germline V gene encodes CDR1 SGHVS and CDR2 FQNEAQ. The CDR3 has 15 amino acids. This chain's CDR3 is CASSLTHGSADTQYF. The entire variable domain, with the rest obtained from reference TRBV7-8 and TRBJ2-3, is as follows: GAGVSQSPRYKVAKRGQDVALRCDPISGHVSLFWYQQALGQGPEFLTYFQNEAQLDKSGLPSDRFFAERPEGSVSTLKIQRTQQEDSAVYLCASSLTHGSADTQYFGPGTRLTVL.

The V gene is TRBV5-1, the J gene TRBJ1-1; as DNA is missing, the TRBD1 call by TCRdb cannot be tested. The CDR3 is made up of 14 amino acids. Per the germline V gene, CDR1 is SGHRS and CDR2 is YFSETQ. The CDR3 sequence is CASSAGQGGSEAFF.

V usage is TRBV5-1 and J usage is TRBJ2-5; there is no DNA to check the TCRdb D call of TRBD1. Germline lookup yields CDR1 SGHRS and CDR2 YFSETQ. The CDR3 has 15 amino acids. CDR3 region: CASSPADTGFETQYF.

The rearrangement uses TRBV20-1 and TRBJ1-2. Germline V lookup: CDR1 DFQATT, CDR2 SNEGSKA (reference sequence). The CDR3 runs 13 residues. This CDR3 reads CSADFLLNYGYTF.

This chain connects TRBV5-1 to TRBJ2-7. The CDR3 length is 15 residues. Germline CDR1 is SGHRS and CDR2 is YFSETQ. This chain's CDR3 is CASSLGFGGPYEQYF.

V and J are TRBV4-2 and TRBJ2-5; TCRdb selects TRBD1, and the lack of DNA leaves this call unchecked. The CDR3 has 17 residues. Germline CDR1 LGHNA, CDR2 YNFKEQ. The CDR3 reads CASSQESGRGRGETQYF.

V usage is TRBV18 and J usage is TRBJ2-1; the D call from TCRdb, TRBD1, cannot be confirmed without DNA. Looked up from germline, CDR1 is KGHSH and CDR2 is LQKENI. The CDR3 is made up of 16 amino acids. The CDR3 reads CASSPPDRVTYNEQFF. Filled out from reference TRBV18 and TRBJ2-1, the complete variable domain reads NAGVMQNPRHLVRRRGQEARLRCSPMKGHSHVYWYRQLPEEGLKFMVYLQKENIIDESGMPKERFSAEFPKEGPSILRIQQVVRGDSAAYFCASSPPDRVTYNEQFFGPGTRLTVL.

CDR3 sequence: CASSPFDRGNSGNTIYF. The chain has TRBV18 and TRBJ1-3; there is no DNA to check the TCRdb D call of TRBD1. The CDR3 contains 17 residues. The V gene's germline CDR1 is KGHSH and CDR2 LQKENI.

This chain uses TRBV6-2 or TRBV6-3 with TRBJ2-1; the D call from TCRdb, TRBD2, cannot be confirmed without DNA. Germline V gene lookup returns CDR1 MNHEY and CDR2 SVGEGT. The CDR3 sequence is 18 residues long. The CDR3 loop is CASSLPGLAGGRYNEQFF.

This chain joins TRBV7-2 and TRBJ2-2; TCRdb picks TRBD1, but there is no DNA to check that call. Germline V gives CDR1 SGHTA, CDR2 FQGNSA. This CDR3 spans 16 amino acids. This CDR3 reads CASSPRFTGPTGELFF.

The V gene is TRBV4-3, the J gene TRBJ1-1; absent DNA, TCRdb's TRBD1 call cannot be checked. Germline CDR1 and CDR2: LGHNA and YSLEER. This CDR3 is built from 14 residues. The CDR3 protein is CASSQVLGVTEAFF.

The gene calls are TRBV7-9 and TRBJ2-1; TCRdb lists TRBD2, though no DNA is available to test this call. The CDR3 covers 15 residues. Germline V gene sequence: CDR1 SEHNR, CDR2 FQNEAQ (reference sequence). The CDR3 sequence is CASSLAFLAVDEQFF.

This chain uses TRBV5-1 with TRBJ2-7. This CDR3 region has 13 residues. Germline-derived CDR1 and CDR2 are SGHRS and YFSETQ. CDR3 residues: CASSLVGSEEQYF.

The J gene is TRBJ2-1, the V gene TRBV2; TCRdb designates TRBD2, a call that cannot be tested without DNA. The CDR3 sequence is 16 residues long. Germline V gene sequence: CDR1 SNHLY, CDR2 FYNNEI. The CDR3 spells CASSEGWLAGGREQFF.

The chain recombines TRBV12-3 or TRBV12-4 with TRBJ2-4; TCRdb reports TRBD1, a call that lacks DNA to check it against. This CDR3 region has 15 residues. The CDR3 sequence: CASSLAGANRNIQYF.

The chain carries TRBV11-2 and TRBJ2-7. The CDR3 contains 15 residues. CDR1 and CDR2 (germline): SGHAT, FQNNGV. CDR3 in amino acids: CASSLETGNYYEQYF.

The V and J genes are TRBV19 and TRBJ2-7; TCRdb lists TRBD1, though no DNA is available to test this call. Per the germline V gene, CDR1 is LNHDA and CDR2 is SQIVND (reference sequence). This CDR3 spans 15 amino acids. Here the CDR3 reads CASRRDSSPSYEQYF.

The genes are TRBV6-2 or TRBV6-3 and TRBJ2-4; TCRdb lists TRBD1, though no DNA is available to test this call. CDR1 and CDR2 from the germline V gene are MNHEY and SVGEGT. The CDR3 has 16 residues. CDR3 residues: CASSLRRGAVGNIQYF.

The V call is TRBV27, the J call TRBJ2-3. The V gene's germline CDR1 is MNHEY and CDR2 SMNVEV (reference sequence). This CDR3 has 15 residues. This CDR3 is CASSLSHPQVDTQYF.

This chain joins TRBV19 and TRBJ1-1. The CDR3 runs to 12 residues. Germline CDR1 LNHDA, CDR2 SQIVND (reference sequence). The CDR3: CASTGKNTEAFF.

V usage is TRBV3-1 and J usage is TRBJ1-6; lacking DNA, the TRBD1 call made by TCRdb goes unchecked. The CDR3 length is 14 residues. Germline CDR1 is LGHDT and CDR2 is YNNKEL (reference sequence). The CDR3 loop reads CASTKQGVGSPLHF.

This chain connects TRBV5-6 to TRBJ2-1; lacking DNA, the TRBD1 call made by TCRdb goes unchecked. Germline-derived CDR1 and CDR2 are SGHDT and YYEEEE. The CDR3 totals 17 residues. CDR3 protein: CASSSISRRQSNNEQFF.

The chain has TRBV6-1 and TRBJ1-2; TCRdb names TRBD1, which stays unverified in the absence of DNA. The CDR3 consists of 14 residues. The V gene's germline CDR1 is MNHNS and CDR2 SASEGT. CDR3 amino acids: CASSQWGTDDGYTF.